This entry features one T cell receptor beta chain sequence. Its antigen is still unknown. Free of recent acute infections or vaccinations, the donors were healthy HIV-negative adults. The sample comes from a study of shared clonotypes between healthy human individuals. The study's findings and limits: It was observed that 5% to 6.5% of naive CD4 clonotypes were shared across a handful of donors. Larger estimated richness was generally seen in naive subsets than in memory subsets.

The data were produced by immunoSEQ multiplex PCR, yet TCRdb's version contains in-frame clones alone and is incomplete. The table has around 2.1 million clones, 90% to 96% seen once. V lost 4 bases and J 5 bases, leaving 17 bases between the germline ends. The CDR3 consists of 15 residues. Germline CDR1 is ENHRY and CDR2 is SYGVKD. This chain uses TRBV10-3 with TRBJ2-5; D possibly uses TRBD1 or TRBD2 (6 bases each). The source material was naive CD4+ T cells sorted from blood. Documented subset: CD45RA+ positively selected. The receptor comes from a man between 18 and 35 years old in good health. The CDR3 spells CAISALSGARETQYF. The CDR3 bases are TGTGCCATCAGTGCCCTCTCGGGGGCCAGGGAGACCCAGTACTTC.